The following is a T cell receptor beta chain sequence with its context. The antigen remains unidentified. The sample originates from a study of T cell responses to AZD1222 COVID-19 vaccine. Regarding the study as a whole: Among AZD1222 vaccinees, only six were seropositive at baseline. Spike-specific TCR breadth rose after two AZD1222 doses, and depth rose as well.

V shed 5 bases, J shed 3 bases, and the junction held 11 bases outside the gene matches. Germline assignment: CDR1 SGHRS and CDR2 YFSETQ. This CDR3 region has 15 residues. Some clones are missing from TCRdb's copy, which holds only in-frame ones; the method was immunoSEQ multiplex PCR. Of around 220,000 clones listed, 90% to 95% are singletons. This sequence joins TRBV5-1 and TRBJ2-7; 7 positions agree with TRBD1. The TCR sequence derives from an adult who received the MenACWY meningococcal vaccine as a control. Sample: peripheral blood, taken 28 days after the second dose of the MenACWY control vaccine. CDR3 nucleotides: TGCGCCAGCAGACGTCAGACAGGGTCAATCTACGAGCAGTACTTC. As protein: CASRRQTGSIYEQYF.